This is a list of T cell receptor beta chains from one sample in a study of breast tumors, draining lymph nodes, adjacent tissues. One entry per CDR3 protein results from TCRdb running MiXCR on the multiplex PCR reads. The sample includes about 21,000 distinct CDR3 sequences, 41% of them seen just once. Source material: breast tumor tissue. The receptors derive from a female donor with breast cancer. Some clones in this sample may be carry-over from other donors' samples. The CDR3 runs from the conserved cysteine through the conserved F or W. The order of the fields is V gene, J gene, clone size, D gene, CDR3 DNA, CDR3 protein. A D gene is named only where the DNA matches it firmly. The size entry is marked missing in some rows and otherwise reads once, few, many or a size class.

v_gene: TRBV4-1; j_gene: TRBJ2-7; abundance: many; d_gene: TRBD1; CDR3nt: TGCGCCAGCAGCCACGGGCCCGGGACAGAGTACGAGCAGTACTTC; CDR3aa: CASSHGPGTEYEQYF
v_gene: TRBV20-1; j_gene: TRBJ2-1; abundance: many; d_gene: -; CDR3nt: TGCAGTGTTCCTTGCGCGATCGATGAGCAGTTCTTC; CDR3aa: CSVPCAIDEQFF
v_gene: TRBV4-1; j_gene: TRBJ2-5; abundance: many; d_gene: -; CDR3nt: TGCGCCAGCAGCCAAGATTCCGGGGTTAGACAAGAGACCCAGTACTTC; CDR3aa: CASSQDSGVRQETQYF
v_gene: TRBV20-1; j_gene: TRBJ1-6; abundance: many; d_gene: -; CDR3nt: TGCAGTGCTAGAGTAGGGGGGCAAAGTAATTCACCCCTCCACTTT; CDR3aa: CSARVGGQSNSPLHF
v_gene: TRBV14; j_gene: TRBJ2-1; abundance: many; d_gene: -; CDR3nt: TGTGCCAGCAGCCAACTACTATACAATGAGCAGTTCTTC; CDR3aa: CASSQLLYNEQFF
v_gene: TRBV15; j_gene: TRBJ2-7; abundance: many; d_gene: TRBD1; CDR3nt: TGTGCCACCAGCAGCATTTCCGTGACAGGGTCCTCCTACGAGCAGTACTTC; CDR3aa: CATSSISVTGSSYEQYF
v_gene: TRBV4-3; j_gene: TRBJ1-3; abundance: many; d_gene: -; CDR3nt: TGCGCCAGCAGCCAAGCCTCCGGACGTAGAAACACCATATATTTT; CDR3aa: CASSQASGRRNTIYF
v_gene: TRBV20-1; j_gene: TRBJ2-3; abundance: medium-sized; d_gene: TRBD2; CDR3nt: TGCAGTGCCGATCCTAGCGGAACCACAGATACGCAGTATTTT; CDR3aa: CSADPSGTTDTQYF
v_gene: TRBV6-6; j_gene: TRBJ1-5; abundance: few; d_gene: -; CDR3nt: TGTGCCAGCAGTCACTCGATTGGGACGCGCAATCAGCCCCAGCATTTT; CDR3aa: CASSHSIGTRNQPQHF
v_gene: TRBV2; j_gene: TRBJ1-6; abundance: many; d_gene: TRBD1; CDR3nt: TGTGCCAGTTACCAGGACAGGGGCCATAATTCACCCCTCCACTTT; CDR3aa: CASYQDRGHNSPLHF
v_gene: TRBV27; j_gene: TRBJ2-7; abundance: few; d_gene: TRBD1; CDR3nt: TGTGCCAGCAGTTTGCGGACAGGGGGTACCTACGAGCAGTACTTC; CDR3aa: CASSLRTGGTYEQYF
v_gene: TRBV5-1; j_gene: TRBJ1-4; abundance: -; d_gene: -; CDR3nt: TGCGCCAGCAGCTGGGAAAGGAAAGGTGAAAAACTGTTTTTT; CDR3aa: CASSWERKGEKLFF
v_gene: TRBV7-2; j_gene: TRBJ2-4; abundance: few; d_gene: -; CDR3nt: TGTGCCAGCAGCTTAGATGCCCAGGGGAGAAACATTCAGTACTTC; CDR3aa: CASSLDAQGRNIQYF
v_gene: TRBV5-1; j_gene: TRBJ2-7; abundance: -; d_gene: TRBD1; CDR3nt: TGCGCCAGCAGCCCGGTGGGACAGTCCTTCTCCGAGCAGTACTTC; CDR3aa: CASSPVGQSFSEQYF
v_gene: TRBV12-3/TRBV12-4; j_gene: TRBJ1-3; abundance: -; d_gene: -; CDR3nt: TGTGCCAGCGGGAGAAGCCAGGGAATTGACACCATATATTTT; CDR3aa: CASGRSQGIDTIYF
v_gene: TRBV7-3; j_gene: TRBJ1-5; abundance: -; d_gene: -; CDR3nt: TGTGCCAGCAGCTTATGGGTCAATCAGCCCCAGCATTTT; CDR3aa: CASSLWVNQPQHF
v_gene: TRBV7-9; j_gene: TRBJ1-2; abundance: many; d_gene: -; CDR3nt: TGTGCCAGCAGCTTAGTCGGAATACGGAATGGCTACACCTTC; CDR3aa: CASSLVGIRNGYTF
v_gene: TRBV5-1; j_gene: TRBJ1-6; abundance: -; d_gene: -; CDR3nt: TGCGCCAGCACAGTCGGGGGAGTAGATTCACCCCTCCACTTT; CDR3aa: CASTVGGVDSPLHF
v_gene: TRBV7-2; j_gene: TRBJ2-3; abundance: medium-sized; d_gene: -; CDR3nt: TGTGCCAGCAGCGGTAGCCAGTCAGATACGCAGTATTTT; CDR3aa: CASSGSQSDTQYF
v_gene: TRBV9; j_gene: TRBJ1-6; abundance: many; d_gene: -; CDR3nt: TGTGCCAGCAGCGTAGAAAACAGTAATTCACCCCTCCACTTT; CDR3aa: CASSVENSNSPLHF
v_gene: TRBV20-1; j_gene: TRBJ1-2; abundance: many; d_gene: -; CDR3nt: TGCAGTGCTAGTCTTCCTTACAACGGAGCTAACTATGGCTACACCTTC; CDR3aa: CSASLPYNGANYGYTF
v_gene: TRBV28; j_gene: TRBJ2-7; abundance: -; d_gene: TRBD1; CDR3nt: TGTGCCAGCAGTCACATCCGGGACAGGGCCTACGAGCAGTACTTC; CDR3aa: CASSHIRDRAYEQYF
v_gene: TRBV11-2; j_gene: TRBJ2-2; abundance: many; d_gene: -; CDR3nt: TGTGCCAGCAGCTTAGATAGGCCGGCCCGAGGGACCGGGGAGCTGTTTTTT; CDR3aa: CASSLDRPARGTGELFF
v_gene: TRBV7-9; j_gene: TRBJ1-2; abundance: -; d_gene: -; CDR3nt: TGTGCCAGCAGCGCTCAGGGCTCAACCTTC; CDR3aa: CASSAQGSTF
v_gene: TRBV20-1; j_gene: TRBJ1-2; abundance: -; d_gene: -; CDR3nt: TGTAGTGCTAGAGATTTACGGGTCGGGACCTATGGCTACACCTTC; CDR3aa: CSARDLRVGTYGYTF
v_gene: TRBV12-3/TRBV12-4; j_gene: TRBJ2-1; abundance: -; d_gene: -; CDR3nt: TGTGCCAGCAGTCGGAGGGGCAATGAGCAGTTCTTC; CDR3aa: CASSRRGNEQFF
v_gene: TRBV25-1; j_gene: TRBJ1-2; abundance: many; d_gene: TRBD1; CDR3nt: TGTGCCAGCAGTGAAAACGACAGGGGTGGCTACACCTTC; CDR3aa: CASSENDRGGYTF
v_gene: TRBV11-3; j_gene: TRBJ2-3; abundance: many; d_gene: -; CDR3nt: TGTGCCAGCAGCTTAGGGGCGGCCAGCACAGATACGCAGTATTTT; CDR3aa: CASSLGAASTDTQYF
v_gene: TRBV10-3; j_gene: TRBJ1-2; abundance: many; d_gene: TRBD1; CDR3nt: TGTGCCATCAGCCGGGGGGCCCAGGGGGGTGGAGGCTATGGCTACACCTTC; CDR3aa: CAISRGAQGGGGYGYTF
v_gene: TRBV29-1; j_gene: TRBJ2-3; abundance: once; d_gene: -; CDR3nt: TGCAGCTCCTCCGAGGGGTATACGCAGTATTTT; CDR3aa: CSSSEGYTQYF
v_gene: TRBV20-1; j_gene: TRBJ2-5; abundance: medium-sized; d_gene: TRBD1; CDR3nt: TGCAGTGCTTCGACAGGGGTGTACCAAGAGACCCAGTACTTC; CDR3aa: CSASTGVYQETQYF
v_gene: TRBV20-1; j_gene: TRBJ1-3; abundance: -; d_gene: -; CDR3nt: TGCAGTGTTCAGCGATCTGGAAACACCATATATTTT; CDR3aa: CSVQRSGNTIYF
v_gene: TRBV15; j_gene: TRBJ2-5; abundance: -; d_gene: -; CDR3nt: TGTGCCACCAGCAGAGTAGCAGGAGAAAAAGAGACCCAGTACTTC; CDR3aa: CATSRVAGEKETQYF
v_gene: TRBV10-1; j_gene: TRBJ2-1; abundance: many; d_gene: -; CDR3nt: TGCGCCAGCAGCGGGGGGCCGGGGGCTTCCTACAATGAGCAGTTCTTC; CDR3aa: CASSGGPGASYNEQFF
v_gene: TRBV6-4; j_gene: TRBJ2-1; abundance: -; d_gene: TRBD2; CDR3nt: TGTGCCAGCAGTGAAGCGGGACTCCCCTACAATGAGCAGTTCTTC; CDR3aa: CASSEAGLPYNEQFF
v_gene: TRBV7-6; j_gene: TRBJ2-7; abundance: many; d_gene: TRBD2; CDR3nt: TGTGCCAGCAGTTTAACTAGCGGGGGTAACGAGCAGTACTTC; CDR3aa: CASSLTSGGNEQYF
v_gene: TRBV19; j_gene: TRBJ2-1; abundance: -; d_gene: TRBD1; CDR3nt: TGTGCCAGTAGTATAGATCTATGGGGACAGGGTTCCAATGAGCAGTTCTTC; CDR3aa: CASSIDLWGQGSNEQFF
v_gene: TRBV5-4; j_gene: TRBJ2-3; abundance: -; d_gene: TRBD2; CDR3nt: TGTGCCAGCAGCTTGAGCGGGGGGGCCGAAGATACGCAGTATTTT; CDR3aa: CASSLSGGAEDTQYF
v_gene: TRBV20-1; j_gene: TRBJ1-1; abundance: few; d_gene: -; CDR3nt: TGCAGTGCTAGTCGACCACAGGGTCCTGAAGCTTTCTTT; CDR3aa: CSASRPQGPEAFF